What follows describes a single T cell receptor beta chain. Its antigen remains undetermined. Base qualities are missing; no much larger clone stands one base away. Each collaborating institution followed its own protocols to collect whole blood in K2EDTA tubes. For TCRbeta analysis, collaborators shipped samples in one of three forms: frozen whole blood, isolated PBMCs, or DNA extracted from either of those sample types. TCRbeta CDR3 regions were amplified from genomic DNA by means of the immunoSEQ Assay, a bias-controlled multiplex PCR. As for the authors' bioinformatics: The number of nucleated cells in each sample was estimated from the amplification of reference gene primers within the assay. To quantify the absolute abundance of each unique TCRbeta CDR3 rearrangement, sequence reads were collapsed and filtered. For each sample, productive Simpson clonality was calculated as the square root of Simpson's diversity index across productive rearrangements. TCRdb retrieved this table from immuneACCESS and kept in-frame rearrangements only. Not all clones are present; in checked studies, unresolved V genes account for under half, and no reason is known for the remainder. V and J calls and clone size come straight from that table; D and trimming were deduced from the DNA. This sample comprises roughly 200,000 clones, roughly 80% of them detected only once. Jointly, the top ten make up 4.4% of the sample.

From the germline V gene, CDR1 is SGHDN and CDR2 is FVKESK. From cysteine to phenylalanine, the CDR3 is 14 amino acids long. Here the CDR3 DNA is all that survives: 42 bases in frame from base 1. Deletion took 4 bases off V and 2 bases off J, with a span of 11 bases between the germline ends. These data originate in a study of blood T cell repertoires in COVID-19 (dated by TCRdb to the early 2020s). Background for the entire study: Samples covering the acute and convalescent phases of COVID-19 were provided by collaborators in the United States, Italy and Spain. Nearly every sample came with metadata listing a de-identified subject ID, COVID-19 status, age in years and sex. HLA class I and class II types, where available, came from metadata supplied by the sample provider rather than from assay-based typing. The prospective study material was composed of cDNA or gDNA derived from T cells, B-cell-depleted T cells, or PBMCs. The dataset comprised deeply sampled blood TCRbeta repertoires from subjects exposed to, actively infected with, or recovered from COVID-19. The repertoires were released in a freely available public database meant as a resource for research on the immune response to SARS-CoV-2. Samples were obtained from the ongoing ImmuneRACE study (first 160 participants) and from 1,000 to 1,500 subjects provided by 6 global collaborators. Overall study results and their limits: Clinical and demographic metadata were provided uncurated, with the amount varying by source and participant.

The clonotype was recovered from a man aged 50-59 years with active or convalescent COVID-19. The rearrangement combines TRBV14 with TRBJ1-2; the D gene cannot be named for sure. The sequenced sample consisted of peripheral blood. The bases are TGTGCCAGCAGCCCGAGGAGACTGAACTATGGCTACACCTTC. This gives the protein CASSPRRLNYGYTF.